Listed below are T cell receptor beta chains from one sample, sequenced in a study of CD8+CD57+ T cells in acquired aplastic anemia. TCRdb redid the calling of the reads with MiXCR, one entry per CDR3 protein. The sample has 150,000 to 200,000 distinct CDR3 sequences, under 50% seen once. Sequenced material: sorted CD4+, CD8+, or CD8+CD57+ T cells (not recorded which) from PBMCs. These TCRs come from a human donor with aplastic anemia. The CDR3 runs from the conserved cysteine through the conserved F or W. A D gene is named only where the DNA matches it firmly. Part of the rows lack a size; the others show once, few, many or a class for expanded clones.

v_gene: TRBV5-1; abundance: .; d_gene: TRBD1; j_gene: TRBJ1-2; CDR3nt: TGCGCCAGCAGCTACTTAACAGGGGCAGACGGCTACACCTTC; CDR3aa: CASSYLTGADGYTF
v_gene: TRBV7-9; abundance: .; d_gene: .; j_gene: TRBJ1-2; CDR3nt: TGTGCCAGCAGCCGGAGGAGTGAGGGGCGCGGTGGCTACACCTTC; CDR3aa: CASSRRSEGRGGYTF
v_gene: TRBV7-8; abundance: .; d_gene: .; j_gene: TRBJ2-3; CDR3nt: TGTGCCAGCAGCTACAAGGAGGGCAGCACTAGCACAGATACGCAGTATTTT; CDR3aa: CASSYKEGSTSTDTQYF
v_gene: TRBV7-9; abundance: many; d_gene: .; j_gene: TRBJ1-3; CDR3nt: TGTGCCAGCAGCTCAACAGTCGGGTACGGAAACACCATATATTTT; CDR3aa: CASSSTVGYGNTIYF
v_gene: TRBV9; abundance: many; d_gene: .; j_gene: TRBJ1-1; CDR3nt: TGTGCCAGCAGCGTTTCCTACCTGTTACGTAGCACTGAAGCTTTCTTT; CDR3aa: CASSVSYLLRSTEAFF
v_gene: TRBV2; abundance: many; d_gene: .; j_gene: TRBJ1-1; CDR3nt: TGTGCCAGCAGCTCCTTCCGGGCTTTCTTT; CDR3aa: CASSSFRAFF
v_gene: TRBV24-1; abundance: .; d_gene: .; j_gene: TRBJ2-7; CDR3nt: TGTGCCATCACCGGGGCCACCGAATGGTTC; CDR3aa: CAITGATEWF
v_gene: TRBV28; abundance: .; d_gene: .; j_gene: TRBJ1-5; CDR3nt: TGTGCCAGCAGTCCGACCAACGTAGGGTTCGGTATAGGCAATCAGCCCCAGCATTTT; CDR3aa: CASSPTNVGFGIGNQPQHF
v_gene: TRBV6-5; abundance: many; d_gene: .; j_gene: TRBJ1-6; CDR3nt: TGTGCCAGCAGTTCCAGGGGCCCTAATTCACCCCTCCACTTT; CDR3aa: CASSSRGPNSPLHF
v_gene: TRBV3-1; abundance: .; d_gene: TRBD2; j_gene: TRBJ2-7; CDR3nt: TGTGCCAGCACGGGTCCGGGACTAGGCCTTCAGACGTACTTC; CDR3aa: CASTGPGLGLQTYF
v_gene: TRBV15; abundance: many; d_gene: .; j_gene: TRBJ1-3; CDR3nt: TGTGCCACCAGCAGCCAACAGGGTATTGGAAACACCATATATTTT; CDR3aa: CATSSQQGIGNTIYF
v_gene: TRBV7-2; abundance: .; d_gene: TRBD2; j_gene: TRBJ2-6; CDR3nt: TGTGCCAGCAGCCTGGGACTAGCCCTGACTTTC; CDR3aa: CASSLGLALTF
v_gene: TRBV9; abundance: many; d_gene: .; j_gene: TRBJ2-5; CDR3nt: TGTGCCAGCAGCGTAGACCCTTCAGGTCAAGAGACCCAGTACTTC; CDR3aa: CASSVDPSGQETQYF
v_gene: TRBV7-9; abundance: many; d_gene: .; j_gene: TRBJ2-5; CDR3nt: TGTGCCAGCAGCTTTTCCCAAGAGACCCAGTACTTC; CDR3aa: CASSFSQETQYF
v_gene: TRBV2; abundance: many; d_gene: TRBD2; j_gene: TRBJ2-1; CDR3nt: TGTGCCAGCAGCCAAGGACTAGCGGGAGCCAATGAGCAGTTCTTC; CDR3aa: CASSQGLAGANEQFF
v_gene: TRBV3-1; abundance: many; d_gene: .; j_gene: TRBJ2-7; CDR3nt: TGTGCCAGCGAAAAAAGGGGGAGCGAGCAGTACTTC; CDR3aa: CASEKRGSEQYF
v_gene: TRBV29-1; abundance: .; d_gene: .; j_gene: TRBJ1-2; CDR3nt: TGCAGCGTTGGGAGTAGACCTCCATATGGCCACACCTTC; CDR3aa: CSVGSRPPYGHTF
v_gene: TRBV5-1; abundance: many; d_gene: .; j_gene: TRBJ1-1; CDR3nt: TGCGCCAGCAGCACAGGAGGGAACACTGAAGCTTTCTTT; CDR3aa: CASSTGGNTEAFF
v_gene: TRBV24-1; abundance: many; d_gene: TRBD1; j_gene: TRBJ2-1; CDR3nt: TGTGCCACCAGTGATTTGATCTCCGGGACAGGGAACAATGAGCAGTTCTTC; CDR3aa: CATSDLISGTGNNEQFF
v_gene: TRBV2; abundance: many; d_gene: .; j_gene: TRBJ1-1; CDR3nt: TGTGCCAGCAGTGAGAGGGGGGTTGGGAACACTGAAGCTTTCTTT; CDR3aa: CASSERGVGNTEAFF
v_gene: TRBV7-8; abundance: once; d_gene: TRBD1; j_gene: TRBJ1-6; CDR3nt: TGTGCCAGCAGCTATCCGGGACAGGGGGGATCACCCCTCCACTTT; CDR3aa: CASSYPGQGGSPLHF
v_gene: TRBV19; abundance: .; d_gene: .; j_gene: TRBJ1-3; CDR3nt: TGTGCCAGTAGTATAGGCCGGGACACCAACTCTGGAAACACCATATGTTTT; CDR3aa: CASSIGRDTNSGNTICF
v_gene: TRBV5-5; abundance: once; d_gene: .; j_gene: TRBJ1-1; CDR3nt: TGTGCCAGCAGCTCGGGCTACAGGAACCTAAACACTGAAGCTTTCTTT; CDR3aa: CASSSGYRNLNTEAFF
v_gene: TRBV15; abundance: .; d_gene: .; j_gene: TRBJ2-5; CDR3nt: TGTGCCACCAGCGTAGCAGCCGGGACAGAGACCCAGTACTTC; CDR3aa: CATSVAAGTETQYF
v_gene: TRBV24-1; abundance: .; d_gene: .; j_gene: TRBJ2-2; CDR3nt: TGTGCCACCAGTGGAGGGGGTAGCACCGGGGAGCTGTTTTTT; CDR3aa: CATSGGGSTGELFF
v_gene: TRBV29-1; abundance: .; d_gene: .; j_gene: TRBJ1-2; CDR3nt: TGCAGCCTAGGGGAGTCGGGTGGCTACACCTTC; CDR3aa: CSLGESGGYTF
v_gene: TRBV29-1; abundance: .; d_gene: TRBD1; j_gene: TRBJ1-1; CDR3nt: TGCAGCAGTTTAAGACAGGGGACGGCGAACACTGAAGCTTTCTTT; CDR3aa: CSSLRQGTANTEAFF
v_gene: TRBV4-3; abundance: .; d_gene: .; j_gene: TRBJ1-3; CDR3nt: TGCGCCAGCAGCCAAGATCGGGCGAGCTCTGGAAACACCATATATTTT; CDR3aa: CASSQDRASSGNTIYF
v_gene: TRBV20-1; abundance: many; d_gene: .; j_gene: TRBJ2-3; CDR3nt: TGCAGTGCTAGAGAGGGGCCTGCCAAGGGCGCAGATACGCAGTATTTT; CDR3aa: CSAREGPAKGADTQYF
v_gene: TRBV19; abundance: .; d_gene: .; j_gene: TRBJ2-2; CDR3nt: TGTGCCAGTAGTATCCGTGCCGGGGAGCTGTTTTTT; CDR3aa: CASSIRAGELFF
v_gene: TRBV20-1; abundance: .; d_gene: .; j_gene: TRBJ1-2; CDR3nt: TGCAGTGCTAGAGCCCCTAGAACTAACTATGGCTACACCTTC; CDR3aa: CSARAPRTNYGYTF
v_gene: TRBV2; abundance: .; d_gene: .; j_gene: TRBJ2-5; CDR3nt: TGTGCCAGCAGTTCTGGACGGGGGCAAGGCCAAGAGACCCAGTACTTC; CDR3aa: CASSSGRGQGQETQYF
v_gene: TRBV5-6; abundance: .; d_gene: .; j_gene: TRBJ2-4; CDR3nt: TGTGCCAGCAGCTTGGTTAGAGCCAAAAACATTCAGTACTTC; CDR3aa: CASSLVRAKNIQYF
v_gene: TRBV7-2; abundance: many; d_gene: TRBD2; j_gene: TRBJ2-7; CDR3nt: TGTGCCAGCAATCTAGCGGGATTACTTTCCGAGCAGTACTTC; CDR3aa: CASNLAGLLSEQYF
v_gene: TRBV29-1; abundance: .; d_gene: .; j_gene: TRBJ2-7; CDR3nt: TGCAGCGTTGATGGGGATCGGTACGAGCAGTACTTC; CDR3aa: CSVDGDRYEQYF
v_gene: TRBV24-1; abundance: many; d_gene: .; j_gene: TRBJ2-1; CDR3nt: TGTGCCACCAGTGATTCCCTCGACGGATACAATGAGCAGTTCTTC; CDR3aa: CATSDSLDGYNEQFF
v_gene: TRBV29-1; abundance: .; d_gene: TRBD2; j_gene: TRBJ2-2; CDR3nt: TGCAGCGTTCAGAGCGGGGAGCGAAACACCGGGGAGCTGTTTTTT; CDR3aa: CSVQSGERNTGELFF
v_gene: TRBV20-1; abundance: few; d_gene: TRBD2; j_gene: TRBJ2-5; CDR3nt: TGCAGTGCTAGAGGGCCAGCGGGAGGGCCAGAGACCCAGTACTTC; CDR3aa: CSARGPAGGPETQYF
v_gene: TRBV2; abundance: .; d_gene: .; j_gene: TRBJ1-2; CDR3nt: TGTGCCAGCAGCGTCCAGACGACTGGCTACACCTTC; CDR3aa: CASSVQTTGYTF
v_gene: TRBV10-3; abundance: .; d_gene: .; j_gene: TRBJ1-2; CDR3nt: TGTGCCATCAGTGATGTTATGGACAATGACTATGGCTACACCTTC; CDR3aa: CAISDVMDNDYGYTF
v_gene: TRBV12-3/TRBV12-4; abundance: many; d_gene: TRBD1; j_gene: TRBJ2-5; CDR3nt: TGTGCCAGCAGTGCTACGGGACAGTCGTACCAAGAGACCCAGTACTTC; CDR3aa: CASSATGQSYQETQYF